These 18 T cell receptor beta chains originate from one sample sequenced in a study of cytotoxic CD8 clonotypes in ibrutinib-treated CLL. The data were produced by immunoSEQ multiplex PCR, yet TCRdb's version contains in-frame clones alone and is incomplete. This sample has fewer than 90,000 clones, with about two thirds found just once. The material was PBMCs, obtained after 12 months of ibrutinib treatment. Source of these receptors: a human donor with chronic lymphocytic leukemia.

The chain links TRBV10-3 to TRBJ1-2, with 9 bases matching TRBD1. The CDR3 totals 12 residues. The ends lost 6 bases at V and 9 bases at J; junction bases unmatched: 5. Germline CDR1 is ENHRY and CDR2 is SYGVKD. CDR3 amino acids: CAISGTGSRYTF. DNA of the CDR3: TGTGCCATCAGCGGGACAGGGTCCCGCTACACCTTC.

The chain combines TRBV6-6 with TRBJ1-2, with TRBD1 identical over 9 bases. V gave up 4 bases and J gave up 5 bases; unmatched junction bases: 5. CDR3 size: 14 residues. Germline V gene sequence: CDR1 MNHNY, CDR2 SVGAGI (reference sequence). The CDR3 DNA follows: TGTGCCAGCAGTTCTCCGGGACAGGGATATGGCTACACCTTC. Its protein is CASSSPGQGYGYTF.

The chain combines TRBV19 with TRBJ1-2, with D tentatively TRBD1 (5 bases). The CDR3 has 16 residues. V was clipped by 3 bases and J by 4 bases, with 18 bases between them. Germline loops: CDR1 LNHDA, CDR2 SQIVND (reference sequence). The CDR3: CASSISRQRSTYGYTF. CDR3 coding DNA: TGTGCCAGTAGTATTTCGAGACAGAGATCCACCTATGGCTACACCTTC.

V usage is TRBV15 and J usage is TRBJ1-5, with 7 bases aligning to TRBD1. The CDR3 runs 15 residues. Germline V lookup: CDR1 LNHNV, CDR2 YYDKDF (reference sequence). With V trimmed by 1 base and J by 3 bases, 3 bases remained unmatched. The CDR3 DNA reads TGTGCCACCAGCAGAGTGACAGGGTTCAATCAGCCCCAGCATTTT. Amino acid sequence: CATSRVTGFNQPQHF.

V usage is TRBV9 and J usage is TRBJ2-3, with D maybe TRBD2 (5 bases). Germline assignment: CDR1 SGDLS and CDR2 YYNGEE. The CDR3 contains 16 residues. Trimming removed 2 bases from V and 2 bases from J, with 15 bases in between. For the CDR3, the DNA is TGTGCCAGCAGCGTCCCTCGGGGTAGAAACACAGATACGCAGTATTTT. Translation: CASSVPRGRNTDTQYF.

The chain joins TRBV6-1 to TRBJ1-1, with D uncertain. The V gene's germline CDR1 is MNHNS and CDR2 SASEGT. The germline V and J ends were trimmed by 6 bases and 10 bases, with 18 bases remaining between them. The CDR3 covers 13 residues. Here the CDR3 DNA reads TGTGCCAGCAGAGCAGTTCGGGATGTGGGAGCTTTCTTT. Encoded protein: CASRAVRDVGAFF.

This clone was counted a single time. The chain has TRBV30 and TRBJ2-5, with D possibly being TRBD1 or TRBD2 (5 bases each). Trimming took off 0 bases at V and 1 base at J, with 12 bases between the two ends. The CDR3 loop spans 15 amino acids. Germline V lookup: CDR1 GTSNPN, CDR2 SVGIG (reference sequence). The CDR3 DNA follows: TGTGCCTGGAGTGTACATTGGGGGACCCAAGAGACCCAGTACTTC. Amino acids: CAWSVHWGTQETQYF. Full variable domain (remainder filled in from reference TRBV30 and TRBJ2-5): SQTIHQWPATLVQPVGSPLSLECTVEGTSNPNLYWYRQAAGRGLQLLFYSVGIGQISSEVPQNLSASRPQDRQFILSSKKLLLSDSGFYLCAWSVHWGTQETQYFGPGTRLLVL.

The V and J genes are TRBV9 and TRBJ2-2, with 9 bases that match TRBD1. Unmatched junction bases numbered 5, after V lost 3 bases and J lost 2 bases. Germline CDR1 reads SGDLS; CDR2 reads YYNGEE. The CDR3 consists of 16 residues. For the CDR3, the DNA is TGTGCCAGCAGCGCACCGGGACAGGGAAACACCGGGGAGCTGTTTTTT. It codes for CASSAPGQGNTGELFF.

This clone was detected a few times. V usage is TRBV5-1 and J usage is TRBJ2-5; 11 bases are shared with TRBD2. Germline V gives CDR1 SGHRS, CDR2 YFSETQ. The CDR3 totals 15 residues. V dropped 7 bases and J dropped 0; count of bases not matched to a gene: 5. CDR3 amino acids: CASGPGLADQETQYF. CDR3 nucleotides: TGCGCCAGCGGCCCGGGACTAGCGGACCAAGAGACCCAGTACTTC.

The V and J genes are TRBV4-1 and TRBJ2-5, with 11 bases lining up with TRBD2. Germline CDR1 MGHRA, CDR2 YSYEKL. The junction had 7 bases not matched to a gene; V was cut back by 0 bases and J by 1 base. CDR3 length: 18 residues. The CDR3 DNA sequence: TGCGCCAGCAGCCAAGATCGGGCGACTAGCGGGGCCCAAGAGACCCAGTACTTC. Residues: CASSQDRATSGAQETQYF.

J is TRBJ2-7 and V is TRBV5-6; 7 bases agree with TRBD1. V dropped 0 bases and J dropped 0; count of bases not matched to a gene: 6. Germline assignment: CDR1 SGHDT and CDR2 YYEEEE. The CDR3 sequence is 16 residues long. The CDR3 is CASSLGGQPYSYEQYF. In nucleotides, the CDR3 is TGTGCCAGCAGCTTGGGGGGACAGCCCTACTCCTACGAGCAGTACTTC.

The chain has TRBV11-2 and TRBJ2-3; the match to TRBD1 covers 8 bases. The V gene end was trimmed by 1 base and the J gene end by 0 bases; junction bases not matched to a gene: 6. The CDR3 contains 17 residues. Germline-derived CDR1 and CDR2 are SGHAT and FQNNGV. For the CDR3, the DNA is TGTGCCAGCAGCTTAGGAGGGCGGACAGGGAGCACAGATACGCAGTATTTT. Protein sequence: CASSLGGRTGSTDTQYF.

V usage is TRBV6-1 and J usage is TRBJ2-3; the D is unclear. The V and J ends lost 4 bases and 2 bases respectively, with 1 base between them. This CDR3 is built from 11 residues. The germline V gene has CDR1 MNHNS and CDR2 SASEGT. The CDR3: CASSVTDTQYF. CDR3 in DNA: TGTGCCAGCAGTGTCACAGATACGCAGTATTTT.

J is TRBJ2-5 and V is TRBV6-6; D possibly corresponds to TRBD1 (6 bases). Trimming left V 2 bases short and J 5 bases short, with 12 bases between. This CDR3 is 14 amino acids long. Germline loops: CDR1 MNHNY, CDR2 SVGAGI (reference sequence). CDR3 DNA sequence: TGTGCCAGCAGTTACCCAGGGGATGGGGAGACCCAGTACTTC. Translated: CASSYPGDGETQYF.

V is TRBV5-6 and J is TRBJ1-3; TRBD1 matches 7 bases. This CDR3 is 17 amino acids long. CDR1 is SGHDT, CDR2 YYEEEE, per germline. Trimming cost V 0 bases and J 0 bases; bases outside gene matches: 6. The CDR3 DNA reads as TGTGCCAGCAGCTTGGATACAGGGGCTTACTCTGGAAACACCATATATTTT. It is translated as CASSLDTGAYSGNTIYF.

The gene calls are TRBV7-9 and TRBJ2-7, with D perhaps assigned TRBD1 or TRBD2 (5 bases each). V was pared by 5 bases and J by 2 bases, with 10 bases between. Germline CDR1 is SEHNR and CDR2 is FQNEAQ (reference sequence). The CDR3 spans 13 residues. The CDR3 loop reads CASSVGPTYEQYF. In DNA, the CDR3 is TGTGCCAGCAGCGTGGGACCAACCTACGAGCAGTACTTC.

This clone has only a few counts. This rearrangement joins TRBV15 to TRBJ1-1; tentative D call: TRBD1 (6 bases). The CDR3 extends over 15 amino acids. The germline V gene has CDR1 LNHNV and CDR2 YYDKDF (reference sequence). The V gene lost 3 bases and the J gene lost 5 bases, with 16 bases spanning the gap. CDR3 loop: CATSRGLQGMTEAFF. The CDR3 coding sequence is TGTGCCACCAGCAGGGGACTACAGGGAATGACTGAAGCTTTCTTT.

The chain combines TRBV5-1 with TRBJ2-7; D may be TRBD2 (6 bases). Germline V CDR1 and CDR2: SGHRS, YFSETQ. The ends were cut back, 1 base at V and 0 bases at J, with 11 bases in the middle. The CDR3 has 15 residues. The CDR3 is CASSLWDSSSYEQYF. The CDR3 DNA is TGCGCCAGCAGCTTGTGGGACTCTAGCTCCTACGAGCAGTACTTC.